This entry describes one TCR beta chain. This clone's antigen is unknown. No base qualities exist here, and no much larger clone lies one base off it. The trim is 4 bases for V and 2 bases for J, with a gap of 13 bases between the germline ends. From the cysteine up to the phenylalanine, the CDR3 has a length of 15 residues. Of all the DNA, just the CDR3 is kept, 45 bases in frame from base 1. Per the germline V gene, MDHEN is the CDR1 and SYDVKM is the CDR2. The donors were healthy, HIV-negative adults with no recently reported acute infections or vaccinations. Every donor was a Caucasian adult residing in Nashville, Tennessee, USA. Magnetic negative selection was used to enrich CD4+ T cells, after which naive cells were positively selected on CD45RA and the negative fraction became the memory subset. Blood was obtained by leukapheresis, after which PBMCs were separated by Ficoll-Histopaque density gradient centrifugation and cryopreserved in liquid nitrogen vapor phase. Analytical flow cytometry was used to check the purity and quantity of every magnetically sorted T cell population. Each sorted fraction had its genomic DNA isolated and then quantified by UV absorbance on a Nanodrop 2000c.

This specimen belongs to a study of shared clonotypes between healthy human individuals (dated by TCRdb to the early 2020s). About the full investigation: The cohort comprised a couple of women and a few men aged 18 to 49 years. For each donor, three plates each were used for CD4 naive and CD4 memory, two plates were used for CD8 naive, and one plate was used for CD8 memory. The study deeply sequenced blood TCR repertoires of roughly five healthy adults to estimate repertoire size and the extent of clonotype sharing between individuals. To increase sequencing depth and limit assay-specific biases, different laboratories used diverse techniques to prepare libraries and sequence TCR repertoires. Leukapheresis yielded between about 0.85 and 9 billion PBMCs per donor.

Using the deep immunoSEQ assay, multiplex PCR amplified TCR CDR3 regions from genomic DNA. For each cell subset, the extracted genomic DNA was distributed evenly across all wells of several immunoSEQ 96-well plates, and each plate served as one replicate. For sorted subsets, 150 to 200 ng genomic DNA, equal to 30,000 to 35,000 T cell genomes, was loaded into each replicate PCR. Purified libraries were measured with a Qubit 3.0 fluorometer, size-checked on a Bioanalyzer 2100, and measured again with the KAPA Library Quantification kit. Every immunoSEQ 96-well plate was sequenced on a separate single-read 150-cycle Illumina NextSeq 550 flow cell. Regarding the original processing steps: Because the immunoSEQ output held only junctional sequences and lacked quality scores, the filtering could not match the filtering applied to full-length reads. To assign V/J genes and CDR3, sequences were annotated against IMGT germline references using PyIR, a Python wrapper for IgBLAST v1.9. Reads were removed for weak V/J assignments (E-value above 1e-6), missing CDR3, stop codons, out-of-frame junctions, or ambiguous translated residues. A V3J clonotype was defined by an identical inferred V gene, J gene, and CDR3 amino acid sequence. Percentage overlap between repertoires was computed as shared unique clonotypes divided by the size of the smaller repertoire. Repertoire richness was assessed with RTK rarefaction, the Chao1 estimator, and Recon v2.1 estimates of unobserved clonotypes. For all TCRbeta clonotypes obtained by the gDNA method from a few donors, generation probabilities were computed with OLGA. TCRdb obtained this table from immuneACCESS and retained in-frame rearrangements with V and J assigned. These tables miss some clones; where compared with another copy, unresolved V genes account for less than half of the shortfall, and the remainder is unexplained. The V and J calls and clone size were taken over from that table, and D and trimming were inferred from the DNA. The sample yields 1,500,000 or so clones; about 98.5% were counted once. Of the sample, around 0.33% is held by the ten largest clones.

The full study reports these points: Across a few donors, approximately 5% of naive CD4, roughly 3.8% of naive CD8, 2.3% of memory CD4, and under 0.45% of memory CD8 clonotypes were shared. Sampling was restricted to blood, and TCR repertoires in tissues likely differ from the TCR repertoires found in blood. The genetic and exposure-history diversity represented was limited by the small number of donors. Compared with non-shared clonotypes, clonotypes shared by all four sorted-subset donors had higher generation probabilities. Based on pairwise subsampling, the degree of clonotype sharing among donors was expected to be affected by sequencing depth. Rarefaction of sorted-subset datasets indicated incomplete sequencing despite the large sequencing depth. Estimated clonotype richness was generally larger for naive than for memory subsets.

The receptor's source is a young man in good health. The chain employs TRBV28 and TRBJ2-3; too little of a D gene remains to name it. Sequencing input: naive CD4+ T cells sorted from blood. The cell subset or site label, read with the paper, signifies: CD45RA+ positively selected. The CDR3 region: CASSSWTGLTDTQYF. The nucleotide sequence reads TGTGCCAGCAGTTCTTGGACCGGTCTCACAGATACGCAGTATTTT.